This record looks at one T cell receptor beta chain sequence and its context. Authors' processing steps: Reference gene primer amplification yielded estimated nucleated cell counts. Profiled with immunoSEQ multiplex PCR; TCRdb holds only in-frame clones, not every one. For V, J and clone size, that table is used; D and trimming come from the DNA. Among around 140,000 clones, approximately 87% were seen once, and the ten largest hold about 2.5%. The data are from a study of blood T cell repertoires in COVID-19. Across the study: Samples of COVID-19 (acute and convalescent) were obtained from the United States, Italy and Spain.

The source is a middle-aged man with active COVID-19. The sample comprised peripheral blood.

DNA for the CDR3: TGCGCCAGCAGGCGTAACCCTAGACCGGCCGCGGCGACAGGGGATACGCAGTATTTT. Protein product: CASRRNPRPAAATGDTQYF. The chain uses TRBV10-2 and TRBJ2-3, with TRBD1 matching 7 bases. The J segment lost 6 bases and the V segment lost 6 bases, leaving 24 bases of the junction unmatched. There are 19 residues in the CDR3. In germline, CDR1 is WSHSY, CDR2 SAAADI.